This T cell receptor (beta chain) was profiled in a study of blood T cell repertoires in COVID-19. At the level of the study: Specimens from acute and convalescent COVID-19 originated in the United States, Italy and Spain.

A single count supports this clone. The method was immunoSEQ multiplex PCR; TCRdb's version includes in-frame clones alone and lacks a portion of them. The data show approximately 180,000 clones, over 75% seen once. J was trimmed by 3 bases and V by 4 bases; bases with no gene match: 9. This CDR3 region has 16 residues. Looked up from germline, CDR1 is SGHTA and CDR2 is FQGNSA. This clonotype originated in a man aged 55 to 70 with acute or convalescent COVID-19. The specimen sequenced was peripheral blood. V is TRBV7-2 and J is TRBJ2-7; 10 bases map to TRBD2. The CDR3 protein is CASSYLAGALYYEQYF. The CDR3 DNA sequence: TGTGCCAGCAGCTATCTAGCGGGAGCCTTGTACTACGAGCAGTACTTC.